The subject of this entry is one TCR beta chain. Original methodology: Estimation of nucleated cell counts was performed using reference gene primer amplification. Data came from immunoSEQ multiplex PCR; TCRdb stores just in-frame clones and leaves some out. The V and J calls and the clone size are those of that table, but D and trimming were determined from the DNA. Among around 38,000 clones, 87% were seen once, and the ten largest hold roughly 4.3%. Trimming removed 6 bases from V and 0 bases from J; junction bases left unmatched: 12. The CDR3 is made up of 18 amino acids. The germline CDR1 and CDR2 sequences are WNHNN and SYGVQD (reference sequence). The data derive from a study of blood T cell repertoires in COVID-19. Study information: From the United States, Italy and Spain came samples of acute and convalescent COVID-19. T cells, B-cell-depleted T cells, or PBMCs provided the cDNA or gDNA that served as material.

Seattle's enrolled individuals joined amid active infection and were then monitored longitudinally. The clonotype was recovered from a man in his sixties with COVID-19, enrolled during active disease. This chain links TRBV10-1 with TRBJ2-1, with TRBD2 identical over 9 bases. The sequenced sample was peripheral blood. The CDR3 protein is CASSGGYGGRASYNEQFF. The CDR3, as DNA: TGCGCCAGCAGCGGCGGGTATGGCGGGAGGGCCTCCTACAATGAGCAGTTCTTC.